Below, 19 T cell receptor beta chains from the same sample are listed, as sequenced in a study of blood T cell repertoires in COVID-19. Sequencing used immunoSEQ multiplex PCR; TCRdb keeps in-frame clones, though not all of them. This table holds approximately 80,000 clones, 88% found once. Sequenced: peripheral blood. These receptors were obtained from a human donor in a cohort sampled during active COVID-19.

The genes are TRBV5-1 and TRBJ2-3; D is possibly TRBD1 (6 bases). The CDR3 sequence is 15 residues long. V gave up 3 bases and J gave up 4 bases, with 15 bases separating them. Looked up from germline, CDR1 is SGHRS and CDR2 is YFSETQ. In nucleotides, the CDR3 is TGCGCCAGCAGCTCCACAGGGAGATCGTCAGATACGCAGTATTTT. Its protein product is CASSSTGRSSDTQYF.

This rearrangement joins TRBV3-1 (or the pseudogene TRBV3-2) to TRBJ1-1; TRBD1 matches at 7 bases. The CDR3 totals 14 residues. Looked up from germline, CDR1 is LGHDT and CDR2 is YNNKEL (reference sequence). V was pared by 0 bases and J by 8 bases, with 6 bases of the junction left unmatched. For the CDR3, the DNA is TGTGCCAGCAGCCAAGACCAGGGGGTTAACGAAGCTTTCTTT. It codes for CASSQDQGVNEAFF.

This chain connects TRBV30 to TRBJ1-5; D is undetermined. V lost 1 base, J lost 2 bases, and 12 bases lay in between. The CDR3 totals 15 residues. The germline V gene encodes CDR1 GTSNPN and CDR2 SVGIG (reference sequence). The CDR3 DNA follows: TGTGCCTGGAGTGCTCCGGGTAGCCGCAATCAGCCCCAGCATTTT. Amino acids: CAWSAPGSRNQPQHF.

The CDR3 nucleotides read TGTGCCTTAATTTCCTCCTACAATGAGCAGTTCTTC. Amino acid sequence: CALISSYNEQFF. V and J are TRBV30 and TRBJ2-1; D remains ambiguous. Germline V gene data show CDR1 as GTSNPN and CDR2 as SVGIG (reference sequence). V lost 7 bases and J lost 0, with 7 bases in between. This CDR3 comprises 12 residues.

V and J are TRBV2 and TRBJ2-7, with a possible D match to TRBD2 (6 bases). CDR1 SNHLY and CDR2 FYNNEI come from the germline V gene. V dropped 4 bases and J dropped 6 bases, with 22 bases sitting between them. There are 16 residues in the CDR3. In nucleotides, the CDR3 is TGTGCCAGCAGTGTCGGGGGAAGCTTGAGGGGTAGCGAGCAGTACTTC. It codes for CASSVGGSLRGSEQYF.

The chain has TRBV24-1 and TRBJ2-1; 7 bases map to TRBD1. The V gene's germline CDR1 is KGHDR and CDR2 SFDVKD. This CDR3 spans 17 amino acids. Unmatched junction bases numbered 9, after V lost 4 bases and J lost 1 base. CDR3 DNA: TGTGCCACCAGTGACGTTTCCGGGACAGTATCCTACAATGAGCAGTTCTTC. Translating gives CATSDVSGTVSYNEQFF.

In its sample, this clone was seen a few times. This chain uses TRBV4-1 with TRBJ2-7; TRBD2 matches at 14 bases. J was trimmed by 4 bases and V by 0 bases; bases with no gene match: 14. Looked up from germline, CDR1 is MGHRA and CDR2 is YSYEKL. This CDR3 contains 20 residues. The CDR3 spells CASSQESVTGTSGSLYEQYF. The CDR3 DNA sequence: TGCGCCAGCAGCCAAGAGTCCGTGACAGGGACTAGCGGGAGTCTTTACGAGCAGTACTTC.

This chain joins TRBV6-1 and TRBJ2-3; weak D call: TRBD2 (6 bases). In germline, CDR1 is MNHNS, CDR2 SASEGT. V dropped 3 bases and J dropped 0 bases, with 16 bases sitting between them. The CDR3 loop spans 17 amino acids. CDR3: CASSEGISGMSTDTQYF. In DNA, the CDR3 is TGTGCCAGCAGTGAGGGGATTAGCGGAATGAGCACAGATACGCAGTATTTT.

The J gene is TRBJ2-7, the V gene TRBV2; weak D call: TRBD1 (6 bases). Germline values: CDR1 SNHLY, CDR2 FYNNEI. Trimming removed 4 bases from V and 4 bases from J, with 17 bases in between. This CDR3 region has 15 residues. The CDR3 nucleotides are TGTGCCAGCAGTGGGGGGACACCAGGCGAATACGAGCAGTACTTC. This codes for CASSGGTPGEYEQYF.

The chain couples TRBV5-6 to TRBJ2-2; D might be TRBD1 (6 bases). CDR3 length equals 17 residues. Per the germline V gene, CDR1 is SGHDT and CDR2 is YYEEEE. V was shortened by 1 base and J by 4 bases, with 17 bases between the two germline ends. The CDR3 DNA is TGTGCCAGCAGCTTGATCAGGGGAAGTGCTGGCACCGGGGAGCTGTTTTTT. Translation: CASSLIRGSAGTGELFF.

The gene calls are TRBV10-3 and TRBJ2-2; the match to TRBD1 covers 7 bases. This CDR3 comprises 17 residues. Unmatched junction bases numbered 11, after V lost 3 bases and J lost 4 bases. CDR1 and CDR2 (germline): ENHRY, SYGVKD. The CDR3 sequence is CAISDRAGGLGTGELFF. The CDR3 nucleotides are TGTGCCATCAGTGACAGGGCAGGGGGTTTGGGCACCGGGGAGCTGTTTTTT.

The chain employs TRBV5-1 and TRBJ2-7; a weak D match, TRBD1 (6 bases). Germline V lookup: CDR1 SGHRS, CDR2 YFSETQ. The V end lost 0 bases, the J end lost 2 bases, and 12 bases lay between the germline ends. The CDR3 is 15 amino acids. The CDR3 nucleotides are TGCGCCAGCAGCTTGGTACTGGACAGCCCCTACGAGCAGTACTTC. Amino acids: CASSLVLDSPYEQYF.

J is TRBJ2-5 and V is TRBV5-1; 8 nucleotides agree with TRBD1. Germline values: CDR1 SGHRS, CDR2 YFSETQ. The CDR3 covers 14 residues. J gave up 2 bases and V 7 bases, and 7 bases lay outside the gene matches. The CDR3 loop is CASRRDRTQETQYF. The CDR3, as DNA: TGCGCCAGCCGGCGGGACAGGACACAAGAGACCCAGTACTTC. The entire variable domain, with the rest obtained from reference TRBV5-1 and TRBJ2-5, is as follows: KAGVTQTPRYLIKTRGQQVTLSCSPISGHRSVSWYQQTPGQGLQFLFEYFSETQRNKGNFPGRFSGRQFSNSRSEMNVSTLELGDSALYLCASRRDRTQETQYFGPGTRLLVL.

This clone was detected only once. The chain joins TRBV6-5 to TRBJ2-7, with 9 bases that match TRBD1. This CDR3 region has 15 residues. V was clipped by 2 bases and J by 6 bases; unmatched bases: 8. CDR1 and CDR2 from the germline V gene are MNHEY and SVGAGI. The CDR3 sequence is CASSYARDRVSEQYF. As DNA, the CDR3 is TGTGCCAGCAGTTACGCCAGGGACAGGGTTTCCGAGCAGTACTTC.

V usage is TRBV19 and J usage is TRBJ2-5, with 11 bases matching TRBD2. CDR3 size: 16 residues. The V gene's germline CDR1 is LNHDA and CDR2 SQIVND (reference sequence). V shed 4 bases and J 5 bases; nucleotides not matched to a gene: 9. Here the CDR3 DNA reads TGTGCCAGTAGTACCGTAGCGGGGGGGTTCAGTGAGACCCAGTACTTC. It is translated as CASSTVAGGFSETQYF.

This clone showed up just once. This chain uses TRBV10-2 with TRBJ2-3; D call uncertain. The V and J ends lost 6 bases and 4 bases respectively, with 5 bases between them. This CDR3 is built from 11 residues. Germline CDR1 is WSHSY and CDR2 is SAAADI. CDR3 sequence: CASSQADTQYF. The CDR3 DNA sequence: TGCGCCAGCAGCCAGGCAGATACGCAGTATTTT.

This clone has more than one count but fewer than ten. The CDR3 nucleotides read TGTGCCAGCAGCAAAACCCGGGATAACTACGAGCAGTACTTC. It encodes CASSKTRDNYEQYF. V and J are TRBV7-9 and TRBJ2-7, with D perhaps matching TRBD2 (5 bases). V lost 5 bases, J lost 3 bases, and 14 bases lay in between. CDR3 size: 14 residues. From germline, CDR1 is SEHNR and CDR2 FQNEAQ (reference sequence).

The chain employs TRBV5-1 and TRBJ1-3; TRBD1 aligns across 9 bases. The germline gives CDR1 SGHRS, CDR2 YFSETQ. The V gene end was trimmed by 0 bases and the J gene end by 0 bases; junction bases not matched to a gene: 4. The CDR3 is 17 residues long. The CDR3 DNA reads as TGCGCCAGCAGCTTGGAAGGACAGGGGCCCTCTGGAAACACCATATATTTT. The encoded protein is CASSLEGQGPSGNTIYF.

V gene TRBV3-1 (or the pseudogene TRBV3-2) combines with J gene TRBJ1-1; tentative D call: TRBD1 (5 bases). The CDR3 runs 12 residues. The V end lost 4 bases, the J end lost 4 bases, and 7 bases lay between the germline ends. The V gene's germline CDR1 is LGHDT and CDR2 YNNKEL (reference sequence). CDR3 loop: CASSPGGTEAFF. DNA of the CDR3: TGTGCCAGCAGCCCGGGGGGCACTGAAGCTTTCTTT.